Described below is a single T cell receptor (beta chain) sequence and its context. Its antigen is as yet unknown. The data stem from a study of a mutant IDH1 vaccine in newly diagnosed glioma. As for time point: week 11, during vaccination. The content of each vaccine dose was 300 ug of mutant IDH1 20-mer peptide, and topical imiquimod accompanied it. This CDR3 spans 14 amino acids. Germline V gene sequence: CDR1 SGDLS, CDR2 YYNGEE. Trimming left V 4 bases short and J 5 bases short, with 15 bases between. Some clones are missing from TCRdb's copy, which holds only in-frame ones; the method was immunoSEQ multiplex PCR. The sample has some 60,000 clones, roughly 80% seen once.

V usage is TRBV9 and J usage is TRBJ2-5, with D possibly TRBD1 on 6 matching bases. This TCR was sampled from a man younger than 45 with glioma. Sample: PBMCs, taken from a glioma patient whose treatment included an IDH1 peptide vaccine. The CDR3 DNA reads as TGTGCCAGCAGCCCCTGGGGGACATTGGAGACCCAGTACTTC. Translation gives CASSPWGTLETQYF.